A single sample gave rise to the 27 T cell receptor beta chains below, sequenced in a study of blood T cell repertoires in COVID-19. Sequencing was performed with immunoSEQ multiplex PCR; in TCRdb, only in-frame clones are kept and a portion is missing. The sample holds about 260,000 clones, about 87% seen once. Sequenced sample: peripheral blood. The receptors stem from a woman between 65 and 79 years old with COVID-19, enrolled during active disease.

This chain uses TRBV7-8 with TRBJ1-6, with 10 bases matching TRBD1. Germline CDR1 reads SGHVS; CDR2 reads FQNEAQ. The CDR3 consists of 15 residues. V shed 4 bases, J shed 10 bases, and the junction held 7 bases outside the gene matches. Here the CDR3 reads CASSSETGGRSPLHF. The CDR3 coding sequence is TGTGCCAGCAGCTCCGAGACAGGGGGCCGATCACCCCTCCACTTT.

The chain uses TRBV5-1 and TRBJ1-6; D remains unclear. Germline V gene sequence: CDR1 SGHRS, CDR2 YFSETQ. Trimming removed 0 bases from V and 0 bases from J, with 10 bases in between. The CDR3 is 17 amino acids. This chain's CDR3 is CASSLGDKSSYNSPLHF. The CDR3 DNA is TGCGCCAGCAGCTTGGGTGACAAGAGCTCCTATAATTCACCCCTCCACTTT.

This chain uses TRBV6-5 with TRBJ1-2; D remains ambiguous. The germline V and J ends were trimmed by 5 bases and 4 bases, with 11 bases remaining between them. From germline, CDR1 is MNHEY and CDR2 SVGAGI. The CDR3 length is 13 residues. CDR3 in amino acids: CASSQTKVYGYTF. The DNA for the CDR3 is TGTGCCAGCAGTCAGACAAAAGTCTATGGCTACACCTTC.

The V gene is TRBV5-1, the J gene TRBJ2-3, with D hard to call. Germline CDR1 SGHRS, CDR2 YFSETQ. V shed 0 bases and J shed 2 bases, with 7 bases lying between them. There are 14 residues in the CDR3. The CDR3 loop is CASSLGPVTDTQYF. As DNA, the CDR3 is TGCGCCAGCAGCTTGGGGCCTGTCACAGATACGCAGTATTTT.

The chain is built from TRBV4-3 and TRBJ1-1, with D perhaps TRBD1 (6 bases). V was clipped by 0 bases and J by 3 bases, with 14 bases between them. Germline V gives CDR1 LGHNA, CDR2 YSLEER. This CDR3 spans 16 amino acids. As DNA, the CDR3 is TGCGCCAGCAGCCAAGAGACAGCCGGGGGGCACACTGAAGCTTTCTTT. This translates into CASSQETAGGHTEAFF.

V is TRBV5-1 and J is TRBJ2-3; 14 nucleotides match TRBD2. Trimming removed 4 bases from V and 7 bases from J; junction bases left unmatched: 5. This CDR3 spans 15 amino acids. Per the germline V gene, CDR1 is SGHRS and CDR2 is YFSETQ. The DNA of the CDR3 is TGCGCCAGCAGCAGACTAGCGGGAGGGCTAAATACGCAGTATTTT. Its protein product is CASSRLAGGLNTQYF.

This clone was observed a handful of times. V is TRBV2 and J is TRBJ2-7; 11 nucleotides agree with TRBD2. Trimming at V came to 6 bases and at J to 2 bases, leaving 3 bases not matched to a gene. The CDR3 covers 14 residues. The V gene's germline CDR1 is SNHLY and CDR2 FYNNEI. CDR3 residues: CASRRLAGTYEQYF. CDR3 nucleotides: TGTGCCAGCAGGCGACTAGCGGGGACCTACGAGCAGTACTTC.

The chain joins TRBV5-4 to TRBJ2-5; 12 bases fit TRBD1. The CDR3 sequence is 15 residues long. From germline, CDR1 is SGHNT and CDR2 YYREEE (reference sequence). V lost 3 bases, J lost 5 bases, and 5 bases stayed unmatched. The CDR3 DNA reads TGTGCCAGCAGCTCGGGACAGGGGGCTTGGGAGACCCAGTACTTC. Amino acid sequence: CASSSGQGAWETQYF.

This clone came up a few times. In DNA, the CDR3 is TGCGCCAGCAGCCAAAGTGCAGGGTCGGTTGGCGGGGAGCTGTTTTTT. Protein product: CASSQSAGSVGGELFF. The rearrangement joins TRBV4-3 to TRBJ2-2, with D perhaps TRBD1 (5 bases). This CDR3 spans 16 amino acids. The germline V and J ends were trimmed by 2 bases and 7 bases, with 17 bases remaining between them. Germline V CDR1 and CDR2: LGHNA, YSLEER.

This clone has just one count. V usage is TRBV14 and J usage is TRBJ2-1; no firm D call. The V and J ends lost 4 bases and 0 bases respectively, with 10 bases between them. Germline V CDR1 and CDR2: SGHDN, FVKESK. The CDR3 sequence is 15 residues long. CDR3 protein: CASSLPRSSYNEQFF. CDR3 nucleotide sequence: TGTGCCAGCAGCCTCCCGAGGAGCTCCTACAATGAGCAGTTCTTC.

The sample holds one count of this clone. The chain employs TRBV19 and TRBJ2-5; 9 bases are shared with TRBD1. Germline-derived CDR1 and CDR2 are LNHDA and SQIVND (reference sequence). The CDR3 runs to 14 residues. The V segment lost 10 bases and the J segment 5 bases; nucleotides outside the gene matches: 11. CDR3 DNA: TGTGCCACCGCCGGGACAGGGACGCCCGAGACCCAGTACTTC. Translating it yields CATAGTGTPETQYF.

Turning to this clone: Germline is not matched at one junction end, which may reflect a read error. The chain couples TRBV6-1 to TRBJ1-1; 9 bases are shared with TRBD1. CDR3 length: 18 residues. Germline CDR1 is MNHNS and CDR2 is SASEGT. This CDR3 is CASSEAGTGHGSNTEAFF. CDR3 sequence (DNA): TGTGCCAGCAGCGAAGCCGGGACAGGGCATGGATCGAACACTGAAGCTTTCTTT.

This chain connects TRBV18 to TRBJ1-4; D unresolved. V gave up 1 base and J gave up 0 bases, with 12 bases separating them. Germline V gives CDR1 KGHSH, CDR2 LQKENI. The length of the CDR3 is 17 residues. In DNA, the CDR3 is TGTGCCAGCTCACCACTAGGAGGTGGCCCAACTAATGAAAAACTGTTTTTT. It is translated as CASSPLGGGPTNEKLFF.

The CDR3 spells CASSLVGRAEAFF. The DNA of the CDR3 is TGTGCCAGCAGCTTAGTTGGGCGCGCTGAAGCTTTCTTT. This sequence joins TRBV7-2 and TRBJ1-1; no definite D call. V was trimmed by 1 base and J by 6 bases, leaving 9 bases between them. Per the germline V gene, CDR1 is SGHTA and CDR2 is FQGNSA. There are 13 residues in the CDR3.

This sequence joins TRBV4-3 and TRBJ2-7; TRBD2 agrees at 10 bases. The CDR3 consists of 15 residues. Germline lookup yields CDR1 LGHNA and CDR2 YSLEER. The V gene end was trimmed by 0 bases and the J gene end by 3 bases; junction bases not matched to a gene: 2. The CDR3 DNA reads as TGCGCCAGCAGCCAAGATCAGCGGGAGGGCTACGAGCAGTACTTC. Translated, it gives CASSQDQREGYEQYF.

This clone appeared a single time. This chain joins TRBV2 and TRBJ1-5; TRBD1 agrees at 9 bases. CDR3 length equals 13 residues. V trimming: 10 bases; J trimming: 7 bases; junction bases outside the gene matches: 8. The germline V gene has CDR1 SNHLY and CDR2 FYNNEI. As DNA, the CDR3 is TGTGCCATTCGGGACAGGGTTGGGCAGCCCCAGCATTTT. It yields the protein CAIRDRVGQPQHF. The complete variable domain, with remaining parts taken from reference TRBV2 and TRBJ1-5, reads EPEVTQTPSHQVTQMGQEVILRCVPISNHLYFYWYRQILGQKVEFLVSFYNNEISEKSEIFDDQFSVERPDGSNFTLKIRSTKLEDSAMYFCAIRDRVGQPQHFGDGTRLSIL.

This clone occurred once. The gene calls are TRBV19 and TRBJ2-2; a possible D gene is TRBD2 (7 bases). The CDR3 runs 14 residues. V was trimmed by 10 bases and J by 7 bases, leaving 19 bases between them. CDR1 is LNHDA and CDR2 is SQIVND in the germline V gene (reference sequence). The DNA for the CDR3 is TGTGCCACCGCGGGGGCGGCGCGGAGCGGGGAGCTGTTTTTT. It specifies CATAGAARSGELFF.

This chain joins TRBV10-3 and TRBJ1-5; 8 positions agree with TRBD1. The germline gives CDR1 ENHRY, CDR2 SYGVKD. The CDR3 has 15 residues. V trimming: 0 bases; J trimming: 2 bases; junction bases outside the gene matches: 0. CDR3: CAISESTGGNQPQHF. DNA for the CDR3: TGTGCCATCAGTGAGTCGACAGGGGGCAATCAGCCCCAGCATTTT.

The rearrangement links TRBV14 to TRBJ1-2; 10 nucleotides align to TRBD1. The junction had 8 bases not matched to a gene; V was cut back by 1 base and J by 12 bases. The CDR3 has 14 amino acids. Germline V lookup: CDR1 SGHDN, CDR2 FVKESK. CDR3 bases: TGTGCCAGCAGCCAAGCTCGGGACAGGGGACATGACACCTTC. Translated: CASSQARDRGHDTF.

The CDR3 loop is CASSLSSGGNQPQHF. As DNA, the CDR3 is TGTGCCAGCAGCTTATCATCAGGGGGCAATCAGCCCCAGCATTTT. This chain uses TRBV7-2 with TRBJ1-5; the D gene is possibly TRBD1 (6 bases). V lost 2 bases and J lost 2, with 10 bases in between. The germline CDR1 and CDR2 sequences are SGHTA and FQGNSA. This CDR3 region has 15 residues.

The J gene is TRBJ2-3, the V gene TRBV7-8; D ambiguous. CDR1 and CDR2 (germline): SGHVS, FQNEAQ. V lost 2 bases, J lost 0 bases, and 9 bases lay in between. CDR3 length: 15 residues. CDR3 amino acids: CASSLSNPSTDTQYF. The CDR3 DNA reads TGTGCCAGCAGCTTATCTAATCCAAGCACAGATACGCAGTATTTT.

In regard to this clone: In the same sample, other DNA sequences code for this CDR3. The J gene is TRBJ1-1, the V gene TRBV12-3 or TRBV12-4, with D uncertain. The CDR3 sequence is 13 residues long. With 3 bases removed from V and 5 bases from J, the gap between germline ends came to 10 bases. CDR3 protein: CASSLEGRTEAFF. The DNA for the CDR3 is TGTGCCAGCAGTTTGGAAGGGAGGACTGAAGCTTTCTTT.

The V and J genes are TRBV3-1 (or the pseudogene TRBV3-2) and TRBJ1-1; 7 bases line up with TRBD1. The CDR3 runs to 13 residues. Germline V CDR1 and CDR2: LGHDT, YNNKEL (reference sequence). V was pared by 0 bases and J by 11 bases, with 6 bases of the junction left unmatched. CDR3 coding DNA: TGTGCCAGCAGCCAAGATATAACCAGGGGGGCTTTCTTT. It encodes CASSQDITRGAFF.

This chain joins TRBV19 and TRBJ1-2; 10 bases match TRBD1. V shed 5 bases, J shed 2 bases, and the junction held 2 bases outside the gene matches. The CDR3 has 14 residues. Germline V CDR1 and CDR2: LNHDA, SQIVND (reference sequence). CDR3 bases: TGTGCCAGTAGTTGGACAGGGGGAAACTATGGCTACACCTTC. Translation gives CASSWTGGNYGYTF.

V gene TRBV5-1 combines with J gene TRBJ2-7; weak D call: TRBD1 (6 bases). This CDR3 region has 12 residues. Germline V gives CDR1 SGHRS, CDR2 YFSETQ. The V gene lost 4 bases and the J gene lost 2 bases, with 7 bases spanning the gap. As DNA, the CDR3 is TGCGCCAGCAGCCGGACAGCCTACGAGCAGTACTTC. It translates to CASSRTAYEQYF.

This sequence joins TRBV4-3 and TRBJ1-1, with D tentatively TRBD1 (5 bases). Per germline, CDR1 LGHNA and CDR2 YSLEER. This CDR3 has 15 amino acids. The V end lost 2 bases, the J end lost 6 bases, and 16 bases lay between the germline ends. The CDR3 loop reads CASSQIAGPVAEAFF. The CDR3 DNA sequence: TGCGCCAGCAGCCAAATAGCAGGGCCCGTGGCTGAAGCTTTCTTT.

The chain links TRBV5-1 to TRBJ2-1; 7 bases map to TRBD2. CDR3 length equals 15 residues. Unmatched junction bases numbered 11, after V lost 4 bases and J lost 7 bases. The germline V gene has CDR1 SGHRS and CDR2 YFSETQ. CDR3 sequence: CASSIGLVVQNEQFF. The CDR3 DNA follows: TGCGCCAGCAGCATAGGACTAGTCGTCCAGAATGAGCAGTTCTTC. Together with reference TRBV5-1 and TRBJ2-1, the CDR3 gives the full variable domain: KAGVTQTPRYLIKTRGQQVTLSCSPISGHRSVSWYQQTPGQGLQFLFEYFSETQRNKGNFPGRFSGRQFSNSRSEMNVSTLELGDSALYLCASSIGLVVQNEQFFGPGTRLTVL.